This is a list of T cell receptor beta chains from one sample in a study of T cell responses to AZD1222 COVID-19 vaccine. Repertoires were generated with immunoSEQ multiplex PCR, while TCRdb's copy carries only in-frame clones and drops some. Here the sample spans over 120,000 clones, 86% being singletons. The sample in question was peripheral blood, obtained 28 days after the second AZD1222 dose. The receptors shown here come from an adult who received the AZD1222 COVID-19 vaccine. Each CDR3 is given with its conserved first and last residue. A D gene is named only where the DNA matches it firmly. Clone size is shown for a subset of rows, as once, few, many or a class of expanded clone.

clone size: few
V gene: TRBV19
CDR3 length: 9
D gene: -
J gene: TRBJ1-5
CDR3 protein: CASNKPQHF
CDR3 DNA: TGTGCCAGTAACAAGCCCCAGCATTTT

clone size: -
V gene: TRBV3-1/TRBV3-2
CDR3 length: 12
D gene: -
J gene: TRBJ2-7
CDR3 protein: CASSQVASNKYF
CDR3 DNA: TGTGCCAGCAGCCAAGTGGCTAGTAACAAGTACTTC

clone size: -
V gene: TRBV4-2
CDR3 length: 15
D gene: TRBD2
J gene: TRBJ2-5
CDR3 protein: CASSRGTSGGETQYF
CDR3 DNA: TGTGCCAGCAGCCGAGGGACTAGCGGGGGGGAGACCCAGTACTTC

clone size: -
V gene: TRBV28
CDR3 length: 14
D gene: -
J gene: TRBJ1-2
CDR3 protein: CASRVLKGHYGYTF
CDR3 DNA: TGTGCCAGCAGAGTCCTCAAAGGTCACTATGGCTACACCTTC

clone size: -
V gene: TRBV7-9
CDR3 length: 13
D gene: -
J gene: TRBJ2-7
CDR3 protein: CASSPDNPYEQYF
CDR3 DNA: TGTGCCAGCAGCCCGGACAACCCCTACGAGCAGTACTTC

clone size: -
V gene: TRBV6-6
CDR3 length: 14
D gene: -
J gene: TRBJ2-7
CDR3 protein: CASSEAAGYYEQYF
CDR3 DNA: TGTGCCAGCAGCGAGGCGGCCGGATACTACGAGCAGTACTTC

clone size: -
V gene: TRBV7-8
CDR3 length: 17
D gene: TRBD1
J gene: TRBJ1-1
CDR3 protein: CASSLERQGAQSTEAFF
CDR3 DNA: TGTGCCAGCAGCTTAGAGAGACAGGGGGCGCAGAGCACTGAAGCTTTCTTT

clone size: -
V gene: TRBV5-1
CDR3 length: 16
D gene: TRBD1
J gene: TRBJ1-2
CDR3 protein: CASSLGVSGQIYGYTF
CDR3 DNA: TGCGCCAGCAGCCTTGGCGTGTCGGGACAGATCTATGGCTACACCTTC

clone size: -
V gene: TRBV5-1
CDR3 length: 16
D gene: -
J gene: TRBJ1-3
CDR3 protein: CASSSNRDFTGNTIYF
CDR3 DNA: TGCGCCAGCAGCTCTAACAGGGATTTTACGGGAAACACCATATATTTT

clone size: few
V gene: TRBV7-2
CDR3 length: 14
D gene: TRBD1
J gene: TRBJ1-5
CDR3 protein: CASSAGQGYQPQHF
CDR3 DNA: TGTGCCAGCAGCGCTGGACAGGGTTATCAGCCCCAGCATTTT

clone size: -
V gene: TRBV14
CDR3 length: 19
D gene: -
J gene: TRBJ1-6
CDR3 protein: CASSQDLSATFSYNSPLHF
CDR3 DNA: TGTGCCAGCAGCCAAGATCTGTCCGCGACCTTCTCCTATAATTCACCCCTCCACTTT

clone size: few
V gene: TRBV18
CDR3 length: 12
D gene: -
J gene: TRBJ2-2
CDR3 protein: CASSQGTGELFF
CDR3 DNA: TGTGCCAGCTCGCAGGGCACCGGGGAGCTGTTTTTT

clone size: -
V gene: TRBV5-1
CDR3 length: 13
D gene: -
J gene: TRBJ2-3
CDR3 protein: CASVLGGQDTQYF
CDR3 DNA: TGCGCCAGCGTACTGGGGGGGCAAGATACGCAGTATTTT

clone size: -
V gene: TRBV2
CDR3 length: 11
D gene: -
J gene: TRBJ1-4
CDR3 protein: CASSVYEKLFF
CDR3 DNA: TGTGCCAGCAGTGTCTATGAAAAACTGTTTTTT

clone size: -
V gene: TRBV5-1
CDR3 length: 13
D gene: -
J gene: TRBJ1-2
CDR3 protein: CASSLNEVYGYTF
CDR3 DNA: TGCGCCAGCAGCTTGAATGAGGTCTATGGCTACACCTTC

clone size: -
V gene: TRBV10-1
CDR3 length: 16
D gene: TRBD2
J gene: TRBJ2-3
CDR3 protein: CASSEVGGGFGDTQYF
CDR3 DNA: TGCGCCAGCTCCGAGGTGGGGGGGGGTTTCGGAGATACGCAGTATTTT

clone size: once
V gene: TRBV5-8
CDR3 length: 13
D gene: -
J gene: TRBJ1-5
CDR3 protein: CASSLVENQPQHF
CDR3 DNA: TGTGCCAGCAGCTTGGTGGAAAATCAGCCCCAGCATTTT

clone size: -
V gene: TRBV2
CDR3 length: 16
D gene: TRBD2
J gene: TRBJ2-1
CDR3 protein: CASRLAGGPIDNEQFF
CDR3 DNA: TGTGCCAGCAGATTAGCGGGAGGGCCGATCGACAATGAGCAGTTCTTC

clone size: few
V gene: TRBV9
CDR3 length: 14
D gene: TRBD1
J gene: TRBJ2-7
CDR3 protein: CASSVFGTGDEQYF
CDR3 DNA: TGTGCCAGCAGCGTATTTGGGACAGGGGACGAGCAGTACTTC

clone size: -
V gene: TRBV2
CDR3 length: 12
D gene: -
J gene: TRBJ1-1
CDR3 protein: CASRSRNTEAFF
CDR3 DNA: TGTGCCAGCAGGTCCCGAAACACTGAAGCTTTCTTT

clone size: -
V gene: TRBV20-1
CDR3 length: 16
D gene: -
J gene: TRBJ1-1
CDR3 protein: CSASQGRLVGGTEAFF
CDR3 DNA: TGCAGTGCTAGTCAGGGGCGCCTGGTCGGTGGAACTGAAGCTTTCTTT

clone size: -
V gene: TRBV4-1
CDR3 length: 17
D gene: -
J gene: TRBJ2-1
CDR3 protein: CASSQDRGRPSADEQFF
CDR3 DNA: TGCGCCAGCAGCCAAGATCGGGGCAGACCCTCTGCCGATGAGCAGTTCTTC

clone size: -
V gene: TRBV7-8
CDR3 length: 14
D gene: -
J gene: TRBJ2-7
CDR3 protein: CASSFLERAHEQYF
CDR3 DNA: TGTGCCAGCAGCTTTTTGGAGCGGGCCCACGAGCAGTACTTC

clone size: -
V gene: TRBV9
CDR3 length: 16
D gene: -
J gene: TRBJ1-1
CDR3 protein: CASSVDDRTRETEAFF
CDR3 DNA: TGTGCCAGCAGCGTAGATGACAGGACAAGGGAGACTGAAGCTTTCTTT

clone size: -
V gene: TRBV30
CDR3 length: 14
D gene: TRBD1
J gene: TRBJ2-2
CDR3 protein: CAQLTGGVSGELFF
CDR3 DNA: TGTGCCCAGTTGACAGGGGGCGTTTCCGGGGAGCTGTTTTTT

clone size: -
V gene: TRBV15
CDR3 length: 15
D gene: -
J gene: TRBJ2-1
CDR3 protein: CATSNLGTPYNEQFF
CDR3 DNA: TGTGCCACCAGCAACCTCGGGACTCCTTACAATGAGCAGTTCTTC

clone size: -
V gene: TRBV27
CDR3 length: 15
D gene: TRBD1
J gene: TRBJ1-2
CDR3 protein: CASSLTGRVISGYTF
CDR3 DNA: TGTGCCAGCAGTTTGACAGGGAGAGTAATCAGTGGCTACACCTTC

clone size: -
V gene: TRBV5-4
CDR3 length: 11
D gene: -
J gene: TRBJ2-7
CDR3 protein: CASSLGDEQYF
CDR3 DNA: TGTGCCAGCAGCTTAGGAGACGAGCAGTACTTC

clone size: -
V gene: TRBV6-5
CDR3 length: 15
D gene: -
J gene: TRBJ1-6
CDR3 protein: CASSPVLPQNSPLHF
CDR3 DNA: TGTGCCAGCAGCCCGGTCCTACCCCAGAATTCACCCCTCCACTTT

clone size: few
V gene: TRBV5-1
CDR3 length: 16
D gene: TRBD2
J gene: TRBJ2-1
CDR3 protein: CASSLGLAGGQEEQFF
CDR3 DNA: TGCGCCAGCAGCTTGGGACTAGCGGGGGGGCAAGAGGAGCAGTTCTTC

clone size: few
V gene: TRBV5-1
CDR3 length: 14
D gene: -
J gene: TRBJ1-4
CDR3 protein: CASSLGATNEKLFF
CDR3 DNA: TGCGCCAGCAGCTTAGGGGCAACTAATGAAAAACTGTTTTTT

clone size: -
V gene: TRBV5-1
CDR3 length: 14
D gene: -
J gene: TRBJ2-5
CDR3 protein: CASSWGAGDETQYF
CDR3 DNA: TGCGCCAGCAGCTGGGGGGCGGGGGACGAGACCCAGTACTTC

clone size: few
V gene: TRBV28
CDR3 length: 14
D gene: TRBD1
J gene: TRBJ1-6
CDR3 protein: CASSLRTGFSPLHF
CDR3 DNA: TGTGCCAGCAGTTTAAGGACAGGGTTTTCACCCCTCCACTTT

clone size: -
V gene: TRBV28
CDR3 length: 16
D gene: TRBD2
J gene: TRBJ2-5
CDR3 protein: CASRLGTSGGFETQYF
CDR3 DNA: TGTGCCAGCAGACTCGGGACTAGCGGGGGTTTTGAGACCCAGTACTTC

clone size: -
V gene: TRBV5-4
CDR3 length: 14
D gene: -
J gene: TRBJ1-1
CDR3 protein: CASSLVGGYTEAFF
CDR3 DNA: TGTGCCAGCAGCTTGGTGGGCGGCTACACTGAAGCTTTCTTT

clone size: -
V gene: TRBV7-2
CDR3 length: 18
D gene: -
J gene: TRBJ2-3
CDR3 protein: CASSLVSGVGTSTDTQYF
CDR3 DNA: TGTGCCAGCAGCTTAGTAAGTGGGGTCGGGACTAGCACAGATACGCAGTATTTT

clone size: -
V gene: TRBV5-1
CDR3 length: 15
D gene: TRBD2
J gene: TRBJ2-2
CDR3 protein: CASSLELGRAGELFF
CDR3 DNA: TGCGCCAGCAGCTTGGAACTGGGGAGGGCCGGGGAGCTGTTTTTT

clone size: -
V gene: TRBV19
CDR3 length: 16
D gene: TRBD2
J gene: TRBJ2-3
CDR3 protein: CASSSVAGPSTDTQYF
CDR3 DNA: TGTGCCAGTAGTTCGGTAGCGGGGCCTAGCACAGATACGCAGTATTTT

clone size: once
V gene: TRBV27
CDR3 length: 17
D gene: -
J gene: TRBJ2-1
CDR3 protein: CASSLQVYTGGGNEQFF
CDR3 DNA: TGTGCCAGCAGTTTACAAGTTTATACAGGGGGGGGTAATGAGCAGTTCTTC

clone size: -
V gene: TRBV28
CDR3 length: 15
D gene: TRBD1
J gene: TRBJ1-1
CDR3 protein: CASSPPTGVDTEAFF
CDR3 DNA: TGTGCCAGCAGTCCACCTACAGGGGTTGACACTGAAGCTTTCTTT

clone size: -
V gene: TRBV3-1/TRBV3-2
CDR3 length: 17
D gene: TRBD2
J gene: TRBJ2-1
CDR3 protein: CASSQEASASGRNEQFF
CDR3 DNA: TGTGCCAGCAGCCAAGAAGCGTCGGCTAGCGGGAGAAATGAGCAGTTCTTC

clone size: -
V gene: TRBV29-1
CDR3 length: 13
D gene: -
J gene: TRBJ1-1
CDR3 protein: CSVLREYGAEAFF
CDR3 DNA: TGCAGCGTTCTCAGGGAGTATGGCGCTGAAGCTTTCTTT

clone size: -
V gene: TRBV5-4
CDR3 length: 17
D gene: TRBD2
J gene: TRBJ2-7
CDR3 protein: CASSSGLAGASSYEQYF
CDR3 DNA: TGTGCCAGCAGCTCCGGACTAGCGGGGGCCTCCTCCTACGAGCAGTACTTC

clone size: -
V gene: TRBV5-8
CDR3 length: 10
D gene: -
J gene: TRBJ1-1
CDR3 protein: CASGRGAAFF
CDR3 DNA: TGTGCCAGCGGGAGGGGTGCTGCTTTCTTT

clone size: -
V gene: TRBV3-1/TRBV3-2
CDR3 length: 16
D gene: -
J gene: TRBJ2-1
CDR3 protein: CASSQDRFYLDNEQFF
CDR3 DNA: TGTGCCAGCAGCCAAGACAGGTTCTATCTGGATAATGAGCAGTTCTTC

clone size: -
V gene: TRBV5-8
CDR3 length: 15
D gene: -
J gene: TRBJ1-3
CDR3 protein: CASSPSRGSGNTIYF
CDR3 DNA: TGTGCCAGCAGCCCCTCTCGAGGATCTGGAAACACCATATATTTT

clone size: -
V gene: TRBV9
CDR3 length: 14
D gene: -
J gene: TRBJ2-1
CDR3 protein: CASSPRGSGGEQFF
CDR3 DNA: TGTGCCAGCAGCCCTCGGGGTAGCGGTGGTGAGCAGTTCTTC

clone size: -
V gene: TRBV28
CDR3 length: 12
D gene: -
J gene: TRBJ1-5
CDR3 protein: CASSSPGQPQHF
CDR3 DNA: TGTGCCAGCAGTTCGCCCGGTCAGCCCCAGCATTTT

clone size: -
V gene: TRBV19
CDR3 length: 10
D gene: -
J gene: TRBJ1-2
CDR3 protein: CASSLNVFTF
CDR3 DNA: TGTGCCAGTAGTCTAAACGTCTTCACCTTC

clone size: -
V gene: TRBV6-5
CDR3 length: 15
D gene: -
J gene: TRBJ1-5
CDR3 protein: CASSPRGEGNQPQHF
CDR3 DNA: TGTGCCAGCAGTCCCCGGGGGGAGGGCAATCAGCCCCAGCATTTT

clone size: -
V gene: TRBV19
CDR3 length: 15
D gene: TRBD1
J gene: TRBJ2-3
CDR3 protein: CASSLPGQGVGTQYF
CDR3 DNA: TGTGCCAGTAGTTTACCGGGACAGGGTGTAGGTACGCAGTATTTT

clone size: -
V gene: TRBV6-5
CDR3 length: 13
D gene: -
J gene: TRBJ2-5
CDR3 protein: CASSLGPFGTQYF
CDR3 DNA: TGTGCCAGCAGTTTAGGGCCCTTTGGGACCCAGTACTTC

clone size: -
V gene: TRBV28
CDR3 length: 11
D gene: -
J gene: TRBJ1-2
CDR3 protein: CASRYRYGYTF
CDR3 DNA: TGTGCCAGCAGGTATAGGTATGGCTACACCTTC

clone size: -
V gene: TRBV6-5
CDR3 length: 15
D gene: -
J gene: TRBJ1-5
CDR3 protein: CASRPDGALGQPQHF
CDR3 DNA: TGTGCCAGCAGGCCCGACGGGGCTCTAGGTCAGCCCCAGCATTTT

clone size: -
V gene: TRBV5-4
CDR3 length: 14
D gene: TRBD1
J gene: TRBJ1-1
CDR3 protein: CASSLAADRASAFF
CDR3 DNA: TGTGCCAGCAGCTTAGCTGCGGACAGGGCAAGTGCTTTCTTT

clone size: few
V gene: TRBV6-5
CDR3 length: 16
D gene: TRBD1
J gene: TRBJ1-6
CDR3 protein: CASSYILATGESPLHF
CDR3 DNA: TGTGCCAGCAGTTACATCTTGGCGACAGGGGAATCACCCCTCCACTTT

clone size: -
V gene: TRBV30
CDR3 length: 17
D gene: TRBD1
J gene: TRBJ1-2
CDR3 protein: CAWSGGDRAYHTMRYTF
CDR3 DNA: TGTGCCTGGAGTGGAGGGGACAGGGCTTATCATACTATGCGGTACACCTTC

clone size: -
V gene: TRBV3-1/TRBV3-2
CDR3 length: 14
D gene: -
J gene: TRBJ2-7
CDR3 protein: CASSQGTLGYEQYF
CDR3 DNA: TGTGCCAGCAGCCAGGGGACCCTTGGCTACGAGCAGTACTTC

clone size: -
V gene: TRBV9
CDR3 length: 15
D gene: TRBD2
J gene: TRBJ2-1
CDR3 protein: CASSYQREPYNEQFF
CDR3 DNA: TGTGCCAGCAGTTACCAGCGGGAGCCCTACAATGAGCAGTTCTTC

clone size: -
V gene: TRBV6-4
CDR3 length: 14
D gene: TRBD1
J gene: TRBJ1-4
CDR3 protein: CASLDRGNNEKLFF
CDR3 DNA: TGTGCCAGCCTGGACAGGGGGAACAATGAAAAACTGTTTTTT